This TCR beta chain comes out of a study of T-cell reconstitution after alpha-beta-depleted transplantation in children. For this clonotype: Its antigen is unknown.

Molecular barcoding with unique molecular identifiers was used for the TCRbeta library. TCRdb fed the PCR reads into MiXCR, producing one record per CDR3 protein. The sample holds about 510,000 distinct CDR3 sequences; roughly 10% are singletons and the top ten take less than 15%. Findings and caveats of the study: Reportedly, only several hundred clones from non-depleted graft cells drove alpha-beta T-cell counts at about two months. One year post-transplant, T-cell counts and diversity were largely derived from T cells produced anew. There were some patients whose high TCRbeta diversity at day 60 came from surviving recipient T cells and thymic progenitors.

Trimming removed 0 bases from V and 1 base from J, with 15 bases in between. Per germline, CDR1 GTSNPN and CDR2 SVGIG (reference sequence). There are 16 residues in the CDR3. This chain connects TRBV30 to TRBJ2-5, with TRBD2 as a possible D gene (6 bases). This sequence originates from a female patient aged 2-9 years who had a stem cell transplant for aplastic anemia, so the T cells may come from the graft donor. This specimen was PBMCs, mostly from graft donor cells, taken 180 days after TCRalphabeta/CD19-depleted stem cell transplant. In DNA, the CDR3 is TGTGCCTGGAGTGTTGATGGGCAGGGACTCCAAGAGACCCAGTACTTC. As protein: CAWSVDGQGLQETQYF.